One T cell receptor (beta chain) is described in this entry. The antigen is unknown. Using immunoSEQ multiplex PCR, the repertoire was profiled, and TCRdb retains in-frame clones only, with some absent. This repertoire shows about 64,000 clones, less than 90% found once; its top ten account for approximately 3.7%. This entry belongs to a study of pediatric ulcerative colitis. Notes on the study in general: Two patients had blood samples with substantially reduced template counts.

Germline-derived CDR1 and CDR2 are SGHRS and YFSETQ. Losses at the gene ends were 1 base for V and 4 bases for J; bases not matched to a gene: 7. CDR3 length: 16 amino acids. Colonoscopy and blood draw happened at the same time. The material sequenced was blood. The chain carries TRBV5-1 and TRBJ2-3, with 9 bases fitting TRBD2. The sequence was obtained from a boy between 10 and 17 years old with severe ulcerative colitis. This CDR3 reads CASSLSIAGEADTQYF. The DNA of the CDR3 is TGCGCCAGCAGCTTGTCCATAGCGGGAGAAGCAGATACGCAGTATTTT.